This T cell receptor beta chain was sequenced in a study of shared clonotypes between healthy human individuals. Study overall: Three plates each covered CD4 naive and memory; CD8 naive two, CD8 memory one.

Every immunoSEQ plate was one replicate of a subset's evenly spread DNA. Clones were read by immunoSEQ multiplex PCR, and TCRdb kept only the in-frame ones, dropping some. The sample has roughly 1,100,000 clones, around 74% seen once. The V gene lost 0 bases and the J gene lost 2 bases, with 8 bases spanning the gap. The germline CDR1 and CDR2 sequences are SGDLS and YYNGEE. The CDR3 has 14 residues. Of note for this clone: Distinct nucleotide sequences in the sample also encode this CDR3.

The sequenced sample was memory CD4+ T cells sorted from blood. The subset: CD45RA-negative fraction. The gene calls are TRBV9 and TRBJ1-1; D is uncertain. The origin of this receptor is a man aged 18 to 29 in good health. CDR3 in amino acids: CASSVGPENTEAFF. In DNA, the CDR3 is TGTGCCAGCAGCGTAGGCCCAGAAAACACTGAAGCTTTCTTT.